These T cell receptor beta chains were read from a single sample in a study of blood T cell repertoires in COVID-19. Profiled with immunoSEQ multiplex PCR; TCRdb holds only in-frame clones, not every one. The sample carries about 170,000 clones, about four fifths recorded once. Sequencing input: peripheral blood. These receptors all come from a woman between 65 and 79 years old who had recovered from COVID-19. Both conserved end residues are part of each CDR3. A D gene is named only where the DNA matches it firmly. Some rows have no size entry. The others give once, few or many, or a class for an expanded clone.

D gene | clone size | J gene | V gene | CDR3 protein | CDR3 DNA
TRBD2 | once | TRBJ2-7 | TRBV18 | CASTPGLASLGEQYF | TGTGCCAGCACCCCGGGACTAGCGAGTCTGGGGGAGCAGTACTTC
. | . | TRBJ1-3 | TRBV6-5 | CASSLPSGNTIYF | TGTGCCAGCAGCCTTCCCTCTGGAAACACCATATATTTT
. | . | TRBJ2-1 | TRBV28 | CASRGSSYNEQFF | TGTGCCAGCAGGGGCAGCTCCTACAATGAGCAGTTCTTC
TRBD1 | . | TRBJ2-7 | TRBV9 | CASSGPGTGTYEQYF | TGTGCCAGCAGCGGCCCCGGGACAGGGACCTACGAGCAGTACTTC
TRBD2 | . | TRBJ2-7 | TRBV10-3 | CAISGLGLAAYEQYF | TGTGCCATCAGTGGACTAGGACTAGCGGCCTACGAGCAGTACTTC
. | . | TRBJ1-2 | TRBV3-1/TRBV3-2 | CASSQVDSNYGYTF | TGTGCCAGCAGCCAAGTGGACAGTAACTATGGCTACACCTTC
. | . | TRBJ1-6 | TRBV7-8 | CASSPREANSPLHF | TGTGCCAGCAGCCCCCGTGAAGCGAATTCACCCCTCCACTTT
. | . | TRBJ1-4 | TRBV29-1 | CSVDPGGEKLFF | TGCAGCGTGGACCCTGGGGGCGAAAAACTGTTTTTT
. | . | TRBJ2-7 | TRBV19 | CASSIWGPGSSYEQYF | TGTGCCAGTAGTATCTGGGGGCCTGGGAGCTCCTACGAGCAGTACTTC
TRBD1 | . | TRBJ1-1 | TRBV28 | CASTVLQGAGTEAFF | TGTGCCAGCACCGTGCTTCAGGGGGCTGGCACTGAAGCTTTCTTT
. | . | TRBJ2-3 | TRBV18 | CASSPFGSSRDTQYF | TGTGCCAGCTCACCATTCGGGTCCTCGAGAGATACGCAGTATTTT
. | . | TRBJ2-1 | TRBV10-3 | CASQAGASEQFF | TGTGCGTCGCAGGCGGGGGCGAGTGAGCAGTTCTTC
TRBD1 | . | TRBJ1-1 | TRBV9 | CASSVGSRGLTEAFF | TGTGCCAGCAGCGTAGGGAGCAGGGGGCTTACTGAAGCTTTCTTT
. | . | TRBJ2-1 | TRBV19 | CATLAPNNEQFF | TGTGCCACCCTGGCCCCGAACAATGAGCAGTTCTTC
TRBD1 | few | TRBJ2-2 | TRBV30 | CAWSTGQYTGELFF | TGTGCCTGGAGTACGGGACAGTACACCGGGGAGCTGTTTTTT
. | few | TRBJ2-7 | TRBV6-5 | CASTAGGPPYEQYF | TGTGCCAGCACGGCCGGGGGACCACCCTACGAGCAGTACTTC
TRBD1 | . | TRBJ1-1 | TRBV15 | CATSRGYTGTGALEAFF | TGTGCCACCAGCAGAGGCTACACCGGGACAGGGGCACTTGAAGCTTTCTTT
. | . | TRBJ1-2 | TRBV28 | CASSYPDGYTF | TGTGCCAGCAGTTATCCAGATGGCTACACCTTC
. | . | TRBJ1-5 | TRBV19 | CASSMGRDSNQPQHF | TGTGCCAGTAGCATGGGGAGAGATAGCAATCAGCCCCAGCATTTT
TRBD1 | . | TRBJ1-2 | TRBV7-3 | CASSIPDRAYGYTF | TGTGCCAGCAGCATCCCGGACAGGGCCTATGGCTACACCTTC
. | . | TRBJ2-7 | TRBV14 | CASSQVTGPYEQYF | TGTGCCAGCAGCCAAGTCACAGGTCCGTACGAGCAGTACTTC
. | . | TRBJ1-2 | TRBV6-2/TRBV6-3 | CASSYGAPTGTHYGYTF | TGTGCCAGCAGTTACGGGGCCCCTACAGGAACTCACTATGGCTACACCTTC
. | . | TRBJ2-3 | TRBV27 | CASSLRTQPGGGTDTQYF | TGTGCCAGCAGTCTCCGAACCCAGCCCGGCGGGGGCACAGATACGCAGTATTTT
. | once | TRBJ2-3 | TRBV6-5 | CASSYPPDLDTQYF | TGTGCCAGCAGTTACCCCCCCGACTTAGATACGCAGTATTTT
. | . | TRBJ2-3 | TRBV5-1 | CASSPTPPGVGADTQYF | TGCGCCAGCAGCCCCACTCCCCCGGGAGTTGGGGCAGATACGCAGTATTTT
TRBD2 | . | TRBJ2-2 | TRBV4-1 | CASSQVTSGRAGAGELFF | TGCGCCAGCAGCCAAGTGACTAGCGGGAGGGCCGGGGCCGGGGAGCTGTTTTTT
. | . | TRBJ2-1 | TRBV19 | CASSIVGDNEQFF | TGTGCCAGTAGTATAGTGGGCGACAATGAGCAGTTCTTC
. | . | TRBJ2-5 | TRBV7-9 | CASSLASMETQYF | TGTGCCAGCAGCTTAGCAAGCATGGAGACCCAGTACTTC
. | few | TRBJ1-2 | TRBV15 | CATSRAGFF | TGTGCCACCAGCAGGGCGGGCTTCTTC
. | . | TRBJ2-7 | TRBV6-5 | CASSLHKLGPYEQYF | TGTGCCAGCAGTCTACACAAACTGGGGCCCTACGAGCAGTACTTC
. | . | TRBJ2-3 | TRBV9 | CASSPSTPPGNTQYF | TGTGCCAGCAGCCCGTCGACGCCGCCGGGGAATACGCAGTATTTT
TRBD1 | . | TRBJ1-1 | TRBV5-1 | CASSPSGTANTEAFF | TGCGCCAGCAGCCCATCGGGGACAGCGAACACTGAAGCTTTCTTT
TRBD1 | . | TRBJ2-6 | TRBV29-1 | CSVDPRGGANVLTF | TGCAGCGTTGACCCCAGGGGGGGGGCCAACGTCCTGACTTTC
. | . | TRBJ1-4 | TRBV5-1 | CASSLASTVGEKLFF | TGCGCCAGCAGCTTGGCCTCAACGGTCGGGGAAAAACTGTTTTTT
. | . | TRBJ1-1 | TRBV6-5 | CASTQRGGTEAFF | TGTGCCAGCACCCAACGAGGAGGGACTGAAGCTTTCTTT
. | . | TRBJ1-4 | TRBV18 | CASSPRYGATNEKLFF | TGTGCCAGCTCACCACGGTACGGGGCAACTAATGAAAAACTGTTTTTT
TRBD2 | . | TRBJ2-3 | TRBV5-8 | CATSPLLREIGTDTQYF | TGTGCCACCTCCCCCCTCTTGCGGGAGATCGGCACAGATACGCAGTATTTT
. | . | TRBJ1-3 | TRBV18 | CASSPVRGGNTIYF | TGTGCCAGCTCCCCGGTGCGAGGGGGAAACACCATATATTTT